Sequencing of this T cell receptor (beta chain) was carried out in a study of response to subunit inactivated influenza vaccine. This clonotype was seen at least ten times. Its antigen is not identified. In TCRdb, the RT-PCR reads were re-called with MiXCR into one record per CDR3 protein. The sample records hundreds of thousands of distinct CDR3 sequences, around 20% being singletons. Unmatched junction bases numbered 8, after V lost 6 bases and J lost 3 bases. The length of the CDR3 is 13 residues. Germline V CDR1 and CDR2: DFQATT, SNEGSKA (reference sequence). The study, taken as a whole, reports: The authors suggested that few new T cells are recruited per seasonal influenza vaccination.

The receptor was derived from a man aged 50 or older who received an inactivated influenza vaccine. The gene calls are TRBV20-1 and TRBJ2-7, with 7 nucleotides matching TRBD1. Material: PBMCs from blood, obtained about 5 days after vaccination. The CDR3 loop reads CSAERTGLYEQYF. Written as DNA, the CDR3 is TGCAGTGCCGAAAGGACAGGTCTCTACGAGCAGTACTTC.